This passage covers 21 T cell receptor beta chains from one sample sequenced in a study of CD8+CD57+ T cells in acquired aplastic anemia. Genomic DNA served as template for TCR beta VDJ and CDR3 profiling. MiXCR was run by TCRdb on the reads, yielding one entry per CDR3 protein. In the table there are some 140,000 distinct CDR3 sequences, around 41% of which are singletons. Material: sorted CD4+, CD8+, or CD8+CD57+ T cells (not recorded which) from PBMCs. Receptors were obtained from a human donor in good health, serving as a control.

This clonotype has ten or more counts. The CDR3 reads CASSPPAGYKDTEAFF. The DNA for the CDR3 is TGTGCCAGCAGTCCTCCTGCAGGATACAAGGACACTGAAGCTTTCTTT. V is TRBV6-5 and J is TRBJ1-1, with D unresolved. V dropped 5 bases and J dropped 3 bases, with 19 bases sitting between them. The germline V gene has CDR1 MNHEY and CDR2 SVGAGI. This CDR3 contains 16 residues.

The genes are TRBV5-6 and TRBJ2-5, with 9 bases lining up with TRBD1. The CDR3 extends over 13 amino acids. CDR1 and CDR2 (germline): SGHDT, YYEEEE. V lost 3 bases and J lost 5; bases outside the gene matches: 2. The CDR3, as DNA: TGTGCCAGCAGCTACAGGGGGCAGGAGACCCAGTACTTC. It encodes CASSYRGQETQYF.

This clonotype was seen repeatedly, ten times or more. The genes are TRBV2 and TRBJ2-5; D ambiguous. CDR1 is SNHLY, CDR2 FYNNEI, per germline. The V and J ends lost 8 bases and 5 bases respectively, with 15 bases between them. The CDR3 has 13 amino acids. The CDR3 DNA sequence: TGTGCCAGCCGCGGCCTCGTGGGGGAGACCCAGTACTTC. This gives the protein CASRGLVGETQYF.

This clonotype was observed once. The chain couples TRBV20-1 to TRBJ1-4; D is undetermined. In germline, CDR1 is DFQATT, CDR2 SNEGSKA (reference sequence). The ends were cut back, 6 bases at V and 2 bases at J, with 13 bases in the middle. The CDR3 extends over 14 amino acids. CDR3 residues: CSAAPGLTNEKLFF. CDR3 in DNA: TGCAGTGCAGCACCGGGATTGACTAATGAAAAACTGTTTTTT.

Comment on this clonotype: The junction departs from germline at one end; a sequencing error may be responsible. This sequence joins TRBV24-1 and TRBJ2-3; weak D call: TRBD2 (5 bases). Germline V gene lookup returns CDR1 KGHDR and CDR2 SFDVKD. This CDR3 comprises 15 residues. The CDR3 here is CATSVPGEHGDTRYF. For the CDR3, the DNA is TGTGCCACCAGTGTACCCGGGGAGCATGGCGATACGCGGTATTTT.

The sample holds many counts of this clonotype. The J gene is TRBJ2-7, the V gene TRBV5-1, with D perhaps matching TRBD1 (5 bases). CDR1 and CDR2 from the germline V gene are SGHRS and YFSETQ. The CDR3 has 14 residues. Trimming stripped 0 bases from V and 4 bases from J, with 11 bases between. CDR3 amino acids: CASSLGSSGYEQYF. The DNA for the CDR3 is TGCGCCAGCAGCTTGGGATCATCAGGGTACGAGCAGTACTTC.

In this sample, this clonotype turned up many times. The chain carries TRBV6-5 and TRBJ2-7; 7 nucleotides match TRBD2. Germline values: CDR1 MNHEY, CDR2 SVGAGI. The trim removed 2 bases at V and 4 bases at J, leaving 5 bases unmatched. The CDR3 length is 14 residues. CDR3 residues: CASSYHGRAYEQYF. DNA of the CDR3: TGTGCCAGCAGTTACCATGGGAGGGCTTACGAGCAGTACTTC.

The table lists this clonotype with many counts. J is TRBJ1-1 and V is TRBV5-4; possibly TRBD1 for D (5 bases). Germline assignment: CDR1 SGHNT and CDR2 YYREEE (reference sequence). This CDR3 has 15 amino acids. V was shortened by 4 bases and J by 2 bases, with 15 bases between the two germline ends. The CDR3 bases are TGTGCCAGCAGCCGGGGCCAGGGTAGAAACACTGAAGCTTTCTTT. Protein: CASSRGQGRNTEAFF.

V usage is TRBV5-1 and J usage is TRBJ2-7; 7 nucleotides align to TRBD2. In germline, CDR1 is SGHRS, CDR2 YFSETQ. V lost 3 bases to trimming and J lost 0 bases; unmatched junction nucleotides: 21. This CDR3 spans 20 amino acids. Here the CDR3 reads CASSYFACGGAPPCSYEQYF. The CDR3 bases are TGCGCCAGCAGCTACTTTGCATGCGGGGGTGCACCTCCGTGCTCCTACGAGCAGTACTTC.

This clonotype has just one count. A read error may be the cause here, since a much bigger clone is one base away. The chain joins TRBV19 to TRBJ2-2; D call uncertain. This CDR3 contains 16 residues. V was clipped by 7 bases and J by 0 bases, with 15 bases between them. Germline V lookup: CDR1 LNHDA, CDR2 SQIVND (reference sequence). CDR3 protein: CASTPLGRANTGELFF. CDR3 in DNA: TGTGCCAGTACCCCCTTAGGAAGAGCGAACACCGGGGAGCTGTTTTTT. Full variable domain (rest looked up from reference TRBV19 and TRBJ2-2): DGGITQSPKYLFRKEGQNVTLSCEQNLNHDAMYWYRQDPGQGLRLIYYSQIVNDFQKGDIAEGYSVSREKKESFPLTVTSAQKNPTAFYLCASTPLGRANTGELFFGEGSRLTVL.

V and J are TRBV29-1 and TRBJ1-6; D unresolved. The length of the CDR3 is 14 residues. CDR1 SQVTM and CDR2 ANQGSEA come from the germline V gene. V lost 6 bases, J lost 7 bases, and 16 bases lay in between. In nucleotides, the CDR3 is TGCAGCGTGGCCGCCAGTGCTCAAAATTCACCCCTCCACTTT. This translates into CSVAASAQNSPLHF.

The chain combines TRBV9 with TRBJ2-1; no clear D. The germline gives CDR1 SGDLS, CDR2 YYNGEE. V was clipped by 3 bases and J by 10 bases, with 5 bases between them. The CDR3 loop spans 10 amino acids. The CDR3 is CASSGKEQFF. CDR3 nucleotides: TGTGCCAGCAGCGGAAAAGAGCAGTTCTTC.

The V call is TRBV7-9, the J call TRBJ2-7, with D unclear. The CDR3 is 13 residues long. Germline V CDR1 and CDR2: SEHNR, FQNEAQ (reference sequence). V was trimmed by 1 base and J by 0 bases, leaving 4 bases between them. This CDR3 is CASSLVSSYEQYF. The CDR3 region has the DNA TGTGCCAGCAGCTTAGTCTCCTCCTACGAGCAGTACTTC. The full variable domain, its missing parts supplied by reference TRBV7-9 and TRBJ2-7, is DTGVSQNPRHKITKRGQNVTFRCDPISEHNRLYWYRQTLGQGPEFLTYFQNEAQLEKSRLLSDRFSAERPKGSFSTLEIQRTEQGDSAMYLCASSLVSSYEQYFGPGTRLTVT.

This clonotype was observed a few times. Possible read error: a much larger clone is one base away. The missing conserved phenylalanine or tryptophan at the end of this CDR3 makes a read error likely. The chain carries TRBV19 and TRBJ1-4; 10 nucleotides line up with TRBD1. Germline CDR1 and CDR2: LNHDA and SQIVND (reference sequence). J lost 8 bases, V lost 3 bases, and 3 bases had no gene match. CDR3 length: 14 residues. DNA for the CDR3: TGTGCCAGTAGTATGACAGGGGGCTTAGAAAAACTGTTTCTT. As protein: CASSMTGGLEKLFL.

This clonotype was seen a handful of times. The chain combines TRBV5-6 with TRBJ1-6, with a weak D call TRBD1 (6 bases). The CDR3 extends over 15 amino acids. Trimming left V 1 base short and J 6 bases short, with 11 bases between. The germline gives CDR1 SGHDT, CDR2 YYEEEE. CDR3 residues: CASSLLAGANSPLHF. Written as DNA, the CDR3 is TGTGCCAGCAGCTTGTTGGCAGGGGCTAATTCACCCCTCCACTTT.

This clonotype was seen repeatedly, ten times or more. The gene calls are TRBV7-6 and TRBJ1-1; 8 bases align to TRBD1. The germline CDR1 and CDR2 sequences are SGHVS and FNYEAQ. CDR3 length: 14 amino acids. With V trimmed by 2 bases and J by 7 bases, 6 bases remained unmatched. CDR3 DNA: TGTGCCAGCAGCTTAAGTCAGGGGGCAAGTGAAGCTTTCTTT. Translation: CASSLSQGASEAFF.

This clonotype was observed a few times. The chain carries TRBV2 and TRBJ2-7; 13 bases fit TRBD2. The germline V gene has CDR1 SNHLY and CDR2 FYNNEI. The junction had 13 bases not matched to a gene; V was cut back by 6 bases and J by 5 bases. The CDR3 covers 17 residues. The CDR3 sequence is CASSGTPGLAGDNEQYF. The CDR3 nucleotides are TGTGCCAGCAGCGGGACCCCCGGACTAGCGGGAGACAACGAGCAGTACTTC.

This clonotype has a count of ten or more. The V gene is TRBV9, the J gene TRBJ2-7; no clear D gene. This CDR3 comprises 14 residues. V was clipped by 0 bases and J by 0 bases, with 7 bases between them. Germline V lookup: CDR1 SGDLS, CDR2 YYNGEE. CDR3 coding DNA: TGTGCCAGCAGCGTAGGGGAAACCTCCTACGAGCAGTACTTC. Translating gives CASSVGETSYEQYF.

V and J are TRBV25-1 and TRBJ1-2; no reliable D call. Per the germline V gene, CDR1 is MGHDK and CDR2 is SYGVNS. CDR3 size: 13 residues. Deletions cut 6 bases from V and 4 bases from J, with 12 bases between. Here the CDR3 reads CASRGPSPYGYTF. The CDR3 DNA reads TGTGCCAGCAGAGGACCTTCCCCCTATGGCTACACCTTC.

In this sample, this clonotype turned up many times. The gene calls are TRBV6-1 and TRBJ1-2; maybe TRBD1 (5 bases). Trimming took 6 bases from V and 5 from J, leaving 10 bases between them. The CDR3 has 12 residues. The germline CDR1 and CDR2 sequences are MNHNS and SASEGT. CDR3 region: CASRGGTYGYTF. The CDR3 bases are TGTGCCAGCAGGGGGGGTACTTATGGCTACACCTTC.

As to this clonotype: One end of the junction does not line up with germline, which may come from a read error. V gene TRBV19 combines with J gene TRBJ1-1; TRBD1 is a possible D gene (6 bases). CDR3 length: 14 amino acids. Germline V gene sequence: CDR1 LNHDA, CDR2 SQIVND (reference sequence). The CDR3 nucleotides read TGTGCCAGTAGTATAAGTCCGAGGGGGACTGAGGCTTTCTTT. This sequence encodes CASSISPRGTEAFF.